The 10 T cell receptor beta chains below all came from one sample that was sequenced in a study of T cell clonality in common variable immunodeficiency. This table comes from immunoSEQ multiplex PCR, and its TCRdb copy is limited to in-frame clones, with some not included. Captured here are over 50,000 clones, none seen once; the top ten comprise more than 3%. The sequencing sample was made of peripheral blood mononuclear cells. These receptors were collected from a person between 18 and 75 years old in good health.

In this sample, this clone turned up many times. With the read ending 3 residues before the CDR3 end, the germline J gene is used to fill in that end. V and J are TRBV19 and TRBJ1-5; the match to TRBD1 covers 7 bases. V was clipped by 1 base and J by 4 bases; unmatched bases: 4. CDR3 length: 15 amino acids. In germline, CDR1 is LNHDA, CDR2 SQIVND (reference sequence). The CDR3 bases that were read are TGTGCCAGTAGTATAGTGGAGACAGGGAATCAGCCC. Translation: CASSIVETGNQP. In full, the CDR3 is CASSIVETGNQPQHF. The full variable domain, rest sourced from reference TRBV19 and TRBJ1-5, is DGGITQSPKYLFRKEGQNVTLSCEQNLNHDAMYWYRQDPGQGLRLIYYSQIVNDFQKGDIAEGYSVSREKKESFPLTVTSAQKNPTAFYLCASSIVETGNQPQHFGDGTRLSIL.

Note on this clone: The CDR3 is cut off 3 residues early in the read; its end comes from the germline J gene. The rearrangement links TRBV7-9 to TRBJ2-1; TRBD2 agrees at 7 bases. The CDR3 length is 15 residues. Germline assignment: CDR1 SEHNR and CDR2 FQNEAQ (reference sequence). J was trimmed by 9 bases and V by 1 base; bases with no gene match: 9. This chain's CDR3 is CASSLGGGGLTEQFF. CDR3 bases read: TGTGCCAGCAGCTTAGGCGGGGGAGGATTGACTGAG. Full variable domain (outside the CDR3, taken from reference TRBV7-9 and TRBJ2-1): DTGVSQNPRHKITKRGQNVTFRCDPISEHNRLYWYRQTLGQGPEFLTYFQNEAQLEKSRLLSDRFSAERPKGSFSTLEIQRTEQGDSAMYLCASSLGGGGLTEQFFGPGTRLTVL.

This clone was picked up many times. Read coverage stops 3 residues before the CDR3 terminus; the germline J gene supplies the remainder. The rearrangement uses TRBV7-3 and TRBJ2-1; TRBD1 or TRBD2 may be the D gene (6 bases each). The CDR3 sequence is 13 residues long. Trimming pared 4 bases from V and 6 bases from J, leaving 10 bases between. Germline CDR1 and CDR2: SGHTA and FQGTGA. The CDR3 bases that were read are TGTGCCAGCAGCTACGGAGGGGGCAATGAG. Translated: CASSYGGGNE. The full CDR3 sequence reads CASSYGGGNEQFF.

Note on this clone: Coverage ceases 3 residues before the CDR3 finishes, and the germline J gene fills in the end. The same CDR3 can be traced to other DNA sequences in this sample. V usage is TRBV7-3 and J usage is TRBJ2-3; 10 positions agree with TRBD2. This CDR3 has 16 residues. The ends lost 2 bases at V and 5 bases at J; junction bases unmatched: 7. Germline loops: CDR1 SGHTA, CDR2 FQGTGA. The sequenced CDR3 bases are TGTGCCAGCAGCTTAGATAGCGGGAGGTGGGGAGATACG. This translates into CASSLDSGRWGDT. The whole CDR3 sequence is CASSLDSGRWGDTQYF.

This clone appeared many times. The CDR3 end lies 3 residues beyond the end of the read and is filled in from the germline J gene. The chain is built from TRBV9 and TRBJ2-2; TRBD2 agrees at 13 bases. V lost 4 bases to trimming and J lost 4 bases; unmatched junction nucleotides: 1. The CDR3 totals 15 residues. The germline gives CDR1 SGDLS, CDR2 YYNGEE. CDR3: CASSRTSGSTGELFF. The part of the CDR3 DNA that was read is TGTGCCAGCAGCCGGACTAGCGGGAGCACCGGGGAG.

In its sample, this clone was seen many times. The CDR3 end falls 3 residues outside the read, so it is completed with the germline J gene. V gene TRBV18 combines with J gene TRBJ1-2, with a weak D call TRBD1 (5 bases). CDR3 length: 16 amino acids. Germline V CDR1 and CDR2: KGHSH, LQKENI. Trimming stripped 4 bases from V and 4 bases from J, with 19 bases between. This CDR3 is CASSQGTGGPIYGYTF. The DNA read from the CDR3 is TGTGCCAGCTCACAAGGGACTGGCGGCCCCATCTATGGC.

This clone was seen many times. The CDR3 extends 3 residues past the end of the read, so its final part is completed from the germline J gene. This sequence joins TRBV14 and TRBJ2-2; TRBD1 aligns across 9 bases. Germline CDR1 is SGHDN and CDR2 is FVKESK. The V segment lost 4 bases and the J segment 6 bases; nucleotides outside the gene matches: 6. The CDR3 is 15 amino acids. This chain's CDR3 is CASSPQGARAGELFF. The CDR3 bases that were read are TGTGCCAGCAGCCCACAGGGGGCTAGGGCCGGGGAG.

This clone was counted ten times or more. The CDR3 is cut off 3 residues early in the read; its end comes from the germline J gene. This chain uses TRBV18 with TRBJ2-5; TRBD1 matches at 9 bases. The V and J ends lost 4 bases and 5 bases, in that order; junction bases with no gene match: 17. The CDR3 has 18 amino acids. Germline V gene lookup returns CDR1 KGHSH and CDR2 LQKENI. The CDR3 loop is CASSLSSPGTGISETQYF. The part of the CDR3 DNA that was read is TGTGCCAGCTCACTCTCTTCACCCGGGACAGGGATTTCGGAGACC. The full variable domain, with the rest looked up from reference TRBV18 and TRBJ2-5, is NAGVMQNPRHLVRRRGQEARLRCSPMKGHSHVYWYRQLPEEGLKFMVYLQKENIIDESGMPKERFSAEFPKEGPSILRIQQVVRGDSAAYFCASSLSSPGTGISETQYFGPGTRLLVL.

Regarding this clone: The read ends 3 residues shy of where the CDR3 ends; the end is completed using the germline J gene. V and J are TRBV18 and TRBJ2-3; a weak D match, TRBD1 (6 bases). CDR1 KGHSH and CDR2 LQKENI come from the germline V gene. This CDR3 has 15 residues. The CDR3 DNA, read in part, is TGTGCCAGCTCTCCTCCCAGGGGTAGGAAAGAGACG. Protein product: CASSPPRGRKET. The full CDR3 sequence reads CASSPPRGRKETQYF.

This clone was seen many times. The covered CDR3 bases are TGTGCCAGCAGCCTCACCACAATCGGGGAAAAA. The encoded protein is CASSLTTIGEK. The full CDR3 sequence reads CASSLTTIGEKLFF. The chain uses TRBV6-2 or TRBV6-3 and TRBJ1-4; D is undetermined. The read finishes 3 residues shy of the CDR3 end, and the germline J gene is used to complete it. The germline V and J ends were trimmed by 6 bases and 8 bases, with 16 bases remaining between them. CDR1 and CDR2 (germline): MNHEY, SVGEGT. The CDR3 is 14 amino acids.